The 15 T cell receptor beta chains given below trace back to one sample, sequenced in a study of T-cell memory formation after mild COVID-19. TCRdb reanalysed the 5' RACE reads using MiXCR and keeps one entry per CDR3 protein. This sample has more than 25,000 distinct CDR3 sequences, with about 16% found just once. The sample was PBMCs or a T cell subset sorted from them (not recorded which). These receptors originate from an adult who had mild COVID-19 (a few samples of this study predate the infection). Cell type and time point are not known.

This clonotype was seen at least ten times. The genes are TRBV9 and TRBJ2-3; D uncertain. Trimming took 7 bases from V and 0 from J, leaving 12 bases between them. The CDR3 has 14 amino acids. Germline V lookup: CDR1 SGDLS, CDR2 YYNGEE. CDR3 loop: CASSTDPSTDTQYF. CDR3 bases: TGTGCCAGCTCGACTGATCCTAGCACAGATACGCAGTATTTT.

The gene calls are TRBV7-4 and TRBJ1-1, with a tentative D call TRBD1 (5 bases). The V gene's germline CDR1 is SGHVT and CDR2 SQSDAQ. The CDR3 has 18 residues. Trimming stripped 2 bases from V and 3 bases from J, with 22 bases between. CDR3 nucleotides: TGTGCCAGCAGCTTAATCTCGAGGGGCGTAGATGAGTACACTGAAGCTTTCTTT. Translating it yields CASSLISRGVDEYTEAFF. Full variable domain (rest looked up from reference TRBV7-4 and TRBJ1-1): GAGVSQSPRYKVAKRGRDVALRCDSISGHVTLYWYRQTLGQGSEVLTYSQSDAQRDKSGRPSGRFSAERPERSVSTLKIQRTEQGDSAVYLCASSLISRGVDEYTEAFFGQGTRLTVV.

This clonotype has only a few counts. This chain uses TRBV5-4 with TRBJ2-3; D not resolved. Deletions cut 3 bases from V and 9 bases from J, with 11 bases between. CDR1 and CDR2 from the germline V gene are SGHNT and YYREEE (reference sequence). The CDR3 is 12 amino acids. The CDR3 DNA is TGTGCCAGCAGCTCTGAGTTCAGAACGCAGTATTTT. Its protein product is CASSSEFRTQYF.

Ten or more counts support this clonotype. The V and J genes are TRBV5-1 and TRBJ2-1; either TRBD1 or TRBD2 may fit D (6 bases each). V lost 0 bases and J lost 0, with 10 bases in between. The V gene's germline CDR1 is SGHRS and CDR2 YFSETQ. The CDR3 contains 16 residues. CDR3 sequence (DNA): TGCGCCAGCAGCTTGGTTGGGGGGCCCTCCTACAATGAGCAGTTCTTC. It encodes CASSLVGGPSYNEQFF.

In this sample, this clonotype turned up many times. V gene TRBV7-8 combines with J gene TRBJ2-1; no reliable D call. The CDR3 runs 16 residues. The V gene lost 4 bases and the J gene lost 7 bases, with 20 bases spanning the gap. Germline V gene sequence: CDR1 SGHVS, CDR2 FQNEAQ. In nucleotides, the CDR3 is TGTGCCAGCAGCTCCACCAGGTCAATGGTGCGGAATGAGCAGTTCTTC. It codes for CASSSTRSMVRNEQFF.

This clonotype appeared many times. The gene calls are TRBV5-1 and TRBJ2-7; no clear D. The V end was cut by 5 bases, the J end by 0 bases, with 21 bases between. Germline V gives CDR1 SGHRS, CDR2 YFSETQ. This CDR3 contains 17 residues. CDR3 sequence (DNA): TGCGCCAGCAGTAACGAGAGTCTCCTGAGGAGCTCCTACGAGCAGTACTTC. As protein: CASSNESLLRSSYEQYF.

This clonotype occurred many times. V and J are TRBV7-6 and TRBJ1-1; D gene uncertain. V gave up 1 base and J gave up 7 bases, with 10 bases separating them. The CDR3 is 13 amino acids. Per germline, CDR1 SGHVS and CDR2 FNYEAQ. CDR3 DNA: TGTGCCAGCAGCTTAGATAGGAAAGGTGAAGCTTTCTTT. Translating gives CASSLDRKGEAFF.

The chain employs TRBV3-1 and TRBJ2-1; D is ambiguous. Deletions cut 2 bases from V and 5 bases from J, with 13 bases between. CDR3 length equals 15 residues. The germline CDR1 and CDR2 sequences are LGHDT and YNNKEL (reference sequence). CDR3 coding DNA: TGTGCCAGCAGCCAATTAGAAAAAGGGCACAATGAGCAGTTCTTC. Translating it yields CASSQLEKGHNEQFF.

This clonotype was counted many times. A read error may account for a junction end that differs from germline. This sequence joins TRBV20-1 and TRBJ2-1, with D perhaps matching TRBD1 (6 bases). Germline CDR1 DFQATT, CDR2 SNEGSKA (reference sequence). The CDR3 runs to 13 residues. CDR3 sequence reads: CSARGAIQGSRVF. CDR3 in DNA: TGCAGTGCTAGAGGGGCCATACAGGGAAGTAGGGTCTTC.

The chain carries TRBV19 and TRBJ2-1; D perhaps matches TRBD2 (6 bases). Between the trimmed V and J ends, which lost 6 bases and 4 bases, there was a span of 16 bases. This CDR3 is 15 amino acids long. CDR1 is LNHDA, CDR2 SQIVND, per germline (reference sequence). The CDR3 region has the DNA TGTGCCAGTAGCTCTTATGGGGGGAGGTACAATGAGCAGTTCTTC. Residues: CASSSYGGRYNEQFF.

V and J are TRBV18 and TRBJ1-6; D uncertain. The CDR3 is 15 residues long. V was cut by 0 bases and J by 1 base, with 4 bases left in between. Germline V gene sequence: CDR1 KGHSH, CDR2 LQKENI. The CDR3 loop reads CASSPPGSYNSPLHF. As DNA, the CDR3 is TGTGCCAGCTCACCACCAGGGTCCTATAATTCACCCCTCCACTTT.

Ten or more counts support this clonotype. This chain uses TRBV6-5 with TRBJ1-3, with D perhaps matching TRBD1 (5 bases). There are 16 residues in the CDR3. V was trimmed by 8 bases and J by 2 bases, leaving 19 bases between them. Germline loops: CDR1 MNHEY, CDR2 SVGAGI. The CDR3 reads CASATGPSETGNTIYF. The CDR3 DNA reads TGTGCCAGCGCTACAGGACCGTCAGAAACTGGAAACACCATATATTTT.

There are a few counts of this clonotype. The CDR3 DNA sequence: TGTGCCAGCTACTCCCGTGGGGGGGACGGTGGCTACACCTTC. This translates into CASYSRGGDGGYTF. The chain has TRBV7-9 and TRBJ1-2; the D gene is possibly TRBD1 (5 bases). Per the germline V gene, CDR1 is SEHNR and CDR2 is FQNEAQ (reference sequence). The CDR3 length is 14 residues. Between the trimmed V and J ends, which lost 8 bases and 7 bases, there was a span of 20 bases.

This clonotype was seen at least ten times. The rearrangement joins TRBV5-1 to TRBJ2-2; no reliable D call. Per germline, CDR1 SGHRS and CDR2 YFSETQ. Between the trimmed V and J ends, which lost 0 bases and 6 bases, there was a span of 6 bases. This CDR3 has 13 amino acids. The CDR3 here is CASSLEHAGELFF. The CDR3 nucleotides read TGCGCCAGCAGCTTGGAGCATGCCGGGGAGCTGTTTTTT.

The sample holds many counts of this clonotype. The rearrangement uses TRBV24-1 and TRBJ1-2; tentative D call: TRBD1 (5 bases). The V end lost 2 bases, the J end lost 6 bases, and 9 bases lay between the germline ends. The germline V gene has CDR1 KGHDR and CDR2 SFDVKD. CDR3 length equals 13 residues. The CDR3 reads CATSDSGWDGYTF. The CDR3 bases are TGTGCCACCAGTGATTCAGGGTGGGATGGCTACACCTTC.